Below, 26 T cell receptor beta chains from the same sample are listed, as sequenced in a study of blood T cell repertoires in COVID-19. Assay: immunoSEQ multiplex PCR; the TCRdb copy retains only in-frame clones and omits some. The sample holds about 170,000 clones; around 92% are singletons and the top ten take 4.8%. Material for sequencing was peripheral blood. The origin of the receptors is a man aged 25-45 years with COVID-19, enrolled during active disease.

V usage is TRBV3-1 (or the pseudogene TRBV3-2) and J usage is TRBJ2-7, with D possibly being TRBD1 (6 bases). Trimming removed 0 bases at V and 1 base at J, with 22 bases between. The germline CDR1 and CDR2 sequences are LGHDT and YNNKEL (reference sequence). This CDR3 comprises 19 residues. The CDR3 loop reads CASSQEEPKQGYSSYEQYF. The DNA for the CDR3 is TGTGCCAGCAGCCAAGAAGAACCCAAACAGGGATATTCATCCTACGAGCAGTACTTC.

The genes are TRBV27 and TRBJ2-2, with 11 bases fitting TRBD1. Trimming cost V 6 bases and J 3 bases; bases outside gene matches: 3. CDR1 and CDR2 (germline): MNHEY, SMNVEV (reference sequence). This CDR3 comprises 15 residues. The CDR3 loop reads CASRKDRGHTGELFF. The CDR3 DNA sequence: TGTGCCAGCAGAAAGGACAGGGGGCACACCGGGGAGCTGTTTTTT.

The chain couples TRBV5-1 to TRBJ1-2; 10 bases are a match to TRBD1. This CDR3 has 15 amino acids. Germline lookup yields CDR1 SGHRS and CDR2 YFSETQ. V gave up 4 bases and J gave up 4 bases; unmatched junction bases: 7. In DNA, the CDR3 is TGCGCCAGCAGCCTCACGGGACAGGGGTCCTATGGCTACACCTTC. This translates into CASSLTGQGSYGYTF. Full variable domain (missing parts from reference TRBV5-1 and TRBJ1-2): KAGVTQTPRYLIKTRGQQVTLSCSPISGHRSVSWYQQTPGQGLQFLFEYFSETQRNKGNFPGRFSGRQFSNSRSEMNVSTLELGDSALYLCASSLTGQGSYGYTFGSGTRLTVV.

The rearrangement links TRBV7-2 to TRBJ1-6; the D is unclear. The V gene's germline CDR1 is SGHTA and CDR2 FQGNSA. The V end lost 5 bases, the J end lost 0 bases, and 17 bases lay between the germline ends. The CDR3 is 18 residues long. CDR3 loop: CASSPSGVGSSYNSPLHF. The CDR3 DNA is TGTGCCAGCAGCCCCAGCGGGGTGGGCAGCTCCTATAATTCACCCCTCCACTTT. The whole variable domain, filled in from reference TRBV7-2 and TRBJ1-6, reads GAGVSQSPSNKVTEKGKDVELRCDPISGHTALYWYRQSLGQGLEFLIYFQGNSAPDKSGLPSDRFSAERTGGSVSTLTIQRTQQEDSAVYLCASSPSGVGSSYNSPLHFGNGTRLTVT.

The V and J genes are TRBV7-3 and TRBJ2-7; 8 positions match TRBD1. CDR1 is SGHTA, CDR2 FQGTGA, per germline. This CDR3 is 13 amino acids long. V trimming: 5 bases; J trimming: 6 bases; junction bases outside the gene matches: 6. The CDR3 nucleotides are TGTGCCAGCAGCCGAAACACAGGGGGCGAGCAGTACTTC. This translates into CASSRNTGGEQYF.

J is TRBJ2-3 and V is TRBV21-1; TRBD1, as called in the table, went unchecked against the DNA. TRBV21-1 is a pseudogene locus. The CDR3 is made up of 14 amino acids. This chain's CDR3 is CASKGGQPTDTQYF. Written as DNA, the CDR3 is TGTGCCAGCAAAGGGGGACAGCCCACAGATACGCAGTATTTT.

The chain uses TRBV30 and TRBJ2-1, with 9 bases matching TRBD2. CDR3 size: 13 residues. Germline CDR1 reads GTSNPN; CDR2 reads SVGIG (reference sequence). V gave up 2 bases and J gave up 8 bases; unmatched junction bases: 4. CDR3 sequence (DNA): TGTGCCTGGAGTCTAGCGGGAAGGGATGAGCAGTTCTTC. Amino acids: CAWSLAGRDEQFF. Looking up the rest from reference TRBV30 and TRBJ2-1 gives the full variable domain: SQTIHQWPATLVQPVGSPLSLECTVEGTSNPNLYWYRQAAGRGLQLLFYSVGIGQISSEVPQNLSASRPQDRQFILSSKKLLLSDSGFYLCAWSLAGRDEQFFGPGTRLTVL.

J is TRBJ1-1 and V is TRBV27; TRBD1 might be the D (5 bases). CDR1 and CDR2 from the germline V gene are MNHEY and SMNVEV (reference sequence). This CDR3 contains 16 residues. Trimming removed 7 bases from V and 1 base from J, with 19 bases in between. Here the CDR3 DNA reads TGTGCCAGCACCTTTAACGGGGGTGGGGGGAACACTGAAGCTTTCTTT. It encodes CASTFNGGGGNTEAFF.

This sequence joins TRBV27 and TRBJ2-7; 7 positions agree with TRBD2. The germline V gene has CDR1 MNHEY and CDR2 SMNVEV (reference sequence). Losses at the gene ends were 8 bases for V and 0 bases for J; bases not matched to a gene: 10. The length of the CDR3 is 15 residues. In nucleotides, the CDR3 is TGTGCCAGCTCCGAGTGGGGGGGTACCTCCTACGAGCAGTACTTC. It codes for CASSEWGGTSYEQYF.

This rearrangement joins TRBV6-5 to TRBJ2-3; 9 bases are a match to TRBD2. The germline V gene encodes CDR1 MNHEY and CDR2 SVGAGI. This CDR3 region has 14 residues. V lost 5 bases, J lost 3 bases, and 3 bases stayed unmatched. CDR3 residues: CASSPSGKTDTQYF. The CDR3 nucleotides read TGTGCCAGCAGTCCTAGCGGGAAGACAGATACGCAGTATTTT.

The gene calls are TRBV24-1 and TRBJ2-3; TRBD1 matches at 9 bases. Germline CDR1 and CDR2: KGHDR and SFDVKD. The length of the CDR3 is 17 residues. Trimming at V came to 4 bases and at J to 0 bases, leaving 7 bases not matched to a gene. The CDR3 sequence: CATSDTGGSGSTDTQYF. CDR3 sequence (DNA): TGTGCCACCAGTGACACAGGGGGCTCGGGAAGCACAGATACGCAGTATTTT.

The genes are TRBV5-8 and TRBJ1-5; TRBD1 might be the D (6 bases). The germline V and J ends were trimmed by 6 bases and 7 bases, with 14 bases remaining between them. Germline V gives CDR1 SGHTS, CDR2 YDEGEE. The CDR3 sequence is 13 residues long. The CDR3 region has the DNA TGTGCCAGCAACTTTCAGGGGATCCAGCCCCAGCATTTT. It codes for CASNFQGIQPQHF.

The chain recombines TRBV2 with TRBJ2-5, with D possibly matching TRBD1 (6 bases). The germline gives CDR1 SNHLY, CDR2 FYNNEI. The CDR3 loop spans 16 amino acids. The V and J ends lost 2 bases and 2 bases respectively, with 15 bases between them. The CDR3 is CASSEPRIGGQETQYF. Written as DNA, the CDR3 is TGTGCCAGCAGTGAACCTAGAATAGGGGGTCAAGAGACCCAGTACTTC.

The chain links TRBV6-5 to TRBJ2-6; D call uncertain. V dropped 6 bases and J dropped 0 bases, with 3 bases sitting between them. The germline V gene has CDR1 MNHEY and CDR2 SVGAGI. This CDR3 is built from 13 residues. CDR3 sequence reads: CASSFSGANVLTF. The CDR3 DNA reads TGTGCCAGCAGCTTCTCTGGGGCCAACGTCCTGACTTTC.

This chain links TRBV27 with TRBJ2-5; 7 nucleotides match TRBD2. After removal of 5 bases from V and 2 bases from J, the junction contained 11 bases not matched to a gene. The CDR3 runs 16 residues. Germline V gives CDR1 MNHEY, CDR2 SMNVEV (reference sequence). Here the CDR3 DNA reads TGTGCCAGCAGTCCATCCTGGGGGGGAATACAAGAGACCCAGTACTTC. This codes for CASSPSWGGIQETQYF.

The chain links TRBV4-3 to TRBJ2-2; D may be TRBD2 (7 bases). The CDR3 has 17 amino acids. The ends were cut back, 0 bases at V and 6 bases at J, with 17 bases in the middle. In germline, CDR1 is LGHNA, CDR2 YSLEER. CDR3 nucleotide sequence: TGCGCCAGCAGCCAAGAGATGACGGGGGGCGCTGCCGGGGAGCTGTTTTTT. This gives the protein CASSQEMTGGAAGELFF.

The chain recombines TRBV7-9 with TRBJ2-7; D remains unclear. Trimming removed 5 bases from V and 6 bases from J, with 14 bases in between. Germline CDR1 reads SEHNR; CDR2 reads FQNEAQ (reference sequence). The CDR3 sequence is 13 residues long. DNA for the CDR3: TGTGCCAGCAGCCTCTCATACGGAGCCGAGCAGTACTTC. This translates into CASSLSYGAEQYF.

V and J are TRBV2 and TRBJ1-5, with TRBD1 matching over 9 bases. Trimming at V came to 5 bases and at J to 7 bases, leaving 6 bases not matched to a gene. This CDR3 is built from 14 residues. CDR1 and CDR2 from the germline V gene are SNHLY and FYNNEI. The CDR3 DNA reads TGTGCCAGCAGTTGGGACAGGGCGGGCCAGCCCCAGCATTTT. Its translation is CASSWDRAGQPQHF.

The rearrangement links TRBV7-9 to TRBJ2-1; 11 bases match TRBD2. The germline gives CDR1 SEHNR, CDR2 FQNEAQ (reference sequence). The ends lost 5 bases at V and 3 bases at J; junction bases unmatched: 15. This CDR3 region has 19 residues. The CDR3 DNA reads as TGTGCCAGCAGCCCGATAGGGGGTACTAGCGGGAGCGGCTACAATGAGCAGTTCTTC. Residues: CASSPIGGTSGSGYNEQFF. The whole variable domain, filled in from reference TRBV7-9 and TRBJ2-1, reads DTGVSQNPRHKITKRGQNVTFRCDPISEHNRLYWYRQTLGQGPEFLTYFQNEAQLEKSRLLSDRFSAERPKGSFSTLEIQRTEQGDSAMYLCASSPIGGTSGSGYNEQFFGPGTRLTVL.

The chain carries TRBV14 and TRBJ1-2; D may be TRBD1 (6 bases). Between the trimmed V and J ends, which lost 2 bases and 2 bases, there was a span of 15 bases. The CDR3 sequence is 16 residues long. Germline CDR1 reads SGHDN; CDR2 reads FVKESK. The CDR3 bases are TGTGCCAGCAGCCAAAAGGGGGACATAAGGAACTATGGCTACACCTTC. Translating it yields CASSQKGDIRNYGYTF.

J is TRBJ2-3 and V is TRBV4-3; TRBD1 agrees at 9 bases. Trimming removed 4 bases from V and 4 bases from J; junction bases left unmatched: 12. The CDR3 is 17 amino acids. CDR1 is LGHNA, CDR2 YSLEER, per germline. DNA for the CDR3: TGCGCCAGCAGCCCCCTAGTAGGGACAGGGATGTCAGATACGCAGTATTTT. This encodes CASSPLVGTGMSDTQYF.

The chain uses TRBV5-1 and TRBJ2-1; a possible D gene is TRBD1 (6 bases). This CDR3 is built from 15 residues. V was clipped by 3 bases and J by 8 bases, with 18 bases between them. CDR1 and CDR2 (germline): SGHRS, YFSETQ. The CDR3 here is CASSWAGWGQDEQFF. DNA of the CDR3: TGCGCCAGCAGCTGGGCCGGGTGGGGGCAGGATGAGCAGTTCTTC.

The gene calls are TRBV21-1 and TRBJ2-7; the D call in the table, TRBD1, was not verified against the DNA. TRBV21-1 counts as a pseudogene. This CDR3 has 15 residues. The CDR3 loop is CASSKDRWGSYEQYF. CDR3 nucleotides: TGTGCCAGCAGCAAGGACAGGTGGGGCTCCTACGAGCAGTACTTC.

The count of this clone is one. This chain connects TRBV5-4 to TRBJ1-2; no firm D call. The germline CDR1 and CDR2 sequences are SGHNT and YYREEE (reference sequence). CDR3 length equals 16 residues. The V end was cut by 3 bases, the J end by 8 bases, with 23 bases between. The CDR3: CASSSGGLSQEGGYTF. In DNA form, the CDR3 reads TGTGCCAGCAGCTCCGGTGGGCTTTCACAAGAGGGCGGCTACACCTTC.

The chain is built from TRBV7-3 and TRBJ1-1, with D uncertain. The CDR3 loop spans 13 amino acids. V lost 0 bases and J lost 6, with 8 bases in between. In germline, CDR1 is SGHTA, CDR2 FQGTGA. CDR3 region: CASSLTSGSEAFF. The CDR3 coding sequence is TGTGCCAGCAGCTTAACGTCGGGGTCTGAAGCTTTCTTT.

This clone has only one observation. The V call is TRBV2, the J call TRBJ2-7, with 11 bases identical to TRBD1. After removal of 8 bases from V and 2 bases from J, the junction contained 17 bases not matched to a gene. Germline V gene data show CDR1 as SNHLY and CDR2 as FYNNEI. The CDR3 has 18 amino acids. The CDR3 loop reads CASLAEGPGQGVTYEQYF. The CDR3 nucleotides read TGTGCCAGCCTCGCGGAGGGTCCGGGACAGGGGGTGACCTACGAGCAGTACTTC. The complete variable domain, with remaining parts taken from reference TRBV2 and TRBJ2-7, reads EPEVTQTPSHQVTQMGQEVILRCVPISNHLYFYWYRQILGQKVEFLVSFYNNEISEKSEIFDDQFSVERPDGSNFTLKIRSTKLEDSAMYFCASLAEGPGQGVTYEQYFGPGTRLTVT.